Each of the 30 T cell receptor beta chains below was sequenced from the same sample in a study of response to subunit inactivated influenza vaccine. TCRdb itself ran the RT-PCR reads through MiXCR, one entry per CDR3 protein. The table records a few hundred thousand distinct CDR3 sequences, approximately 14% of them present only once. The sample was PBMCs from blood, taken 11 to 12 days after vaccination. These receptors came from a man aged 50 to 60 who received an inactivated influenza vaccine.

This clonotype appeared many times. The chain has TRBV3-1 and TRBJ1-5; D perhaps matches TRBD1 (6 bases). The germline CDR1 and CDR2 sequences are LGHDT and YNNKEL (reference sequence). The V and J ends lost 0 bases and 7 bases respectively, with 7 bases between them. This CDR3 region has 13 residues. Here the CDR3 reads CASSQERGQPQHF. The CDR3 region has the DNA TGTGCCAGCAGCCAAGAAAGGGGGCAGCCCCAGCATTTT. Variable domain in full (rest from reference TRBV3-1 and TRBJ1-5): DTAVSQTPKYLVTQMGNDKSIKCEQNLGHDTMYWYKQDSKKFLKIMFSYNNKELIINETVPNRFSPKSPDKAHLNLHINSLELGDSAVYFCASSQERGQPQHFGDGTRLSIL.

This clonotype was recorded a few times. This chain joins TRBV28 and TRBJ1-2; a weak D match, TRBD1 (6 bases). Trimming removed 5 bases from V and 4 bases from J, with 8 bases in between. Germline V gene lookup returns CDR1 MDHEN and CDR2 SYDVKM. CDR3 size: 12 residues. DNA for the CDR3: TGTGCCAGCAGTCCACAGGGCTATGGCTACACCTTC. Translated, it gives CASSPQGYGYTF.

This chain joins TRBV15 and TRBJ2-2, with D possibly TRBD1 on 6 matching bases. Germline CDR1 LNHNV, CDR2 YYDKDF (reference sequence). The V end lost 6 bases, the J end lost 0 bases, and 11 bases lay between the germline ends. This CDR3 is 15 amino acids long. CDR3 nucleotides: TGTGCCACCAGTCCGGGACATACGAACACCGGGGAGCTGTTTTTT. Amino acids: CATSPGHTNTGELFF.

V and J are TRBV7-2 and TRBJ2-3; 7 bases map to TRBD2. Germline-derived CDR1 and CDR2 are SGHTA and FQGNSA. The trim removed 3 bases at V and 1 base at J, leaving 7 bases unmatched. The CDR3 is made up of 16 amino acids. CDR3 nucleotide sequence: TGTGCCAGCAGCTTTGCCGGGGGGTTGGGCACAGATACGCAGTATTTT. Translating gives CASSFAGGLGTDTQYF.

This chain joins TRBV5-1 and TRBJ1-4; TRBD1 is a possible D gene (5 bases). CDR1 is SGHRS, CDR2 YFSETQ, per germline. The CDR3 covers 15 residues. Trimming left V 0 bases short and J 0 bases short, with 6 bases between. CDR3 DNA sequence: TGCGCCAGCAGCTTGGAGGGGTCAACTAATGAAAAACTGTTTTTT. Translating gives CASSLEGSTNEKLFF.

This clonotype was counted many times. The DNA for the CDR3 is TGCAGCGTTAACACAGGGCGACGAGACCAGTACTTC. Protein product: CSVNTGRRDQYF. The V and J genes are TRBV29-1 and TRBJ2-5; weak D call: TRBD1 (6 bases). The CDR3 totals 12 residues. Looked up from germline, CDR1 is SQVTM and CDR2 is ANQGSEA. Trimming removed 5 bases from V and 10 bases from J, with 17 bases in between.

This clonotype was counted at least ten times. The chain couples TRBV12-3 or TRBV12-4 to TRBJ2-5; TRBD1 agrees at 7 bases. The CDR3 contains 14 residues. The trim removed 3 bases at V and 3 bases at J, leaving 4 bases unmatched. The CDR3 sequence is CASSLGQTKETQYF. Written as DNA, the CDR3 is TGTGCCAGCAGTTTGGGACAGACTAAAGAGACCCAGTACTTC.

The CDR3 DNA follows: TGTGCCAGCAGTCCAGGGGGTTGGAGCAATCAGCCCCAGCATTTT. It yields the protein CASSPGGWSNQPQHF. The chain recombines TRBV6-1 with TRBJ1-5; 7 bases are shared with TRBD1. V shed 5 bases and J 1 base; nucleotides not matched to a gene: 5. Germline CDR1 and CDR2: MNHNS and SASEGT. This CDR3 comprises 15 residues.

The chain carries TRBV20-1 and TRBJ2-7; perhaps TRBD1 as D (5 bases). CDR1 is DFQATT and CDR2 is SNEGSKA in the germline V gene (reference sequence). Trimming took off 6 bases at V and 2 bases at J, with 11 bases between the two ends. The CDR3 totals 12 residues. This CDR3 is CSASQGPYEQYF. DNA for the CDR3: TGCAGTGCCTCCCAGGGTCCCTACGAGCAGTACTTC.

In this sample, this clonotype turned up a few times. This chain connects TRBV24-1 to TRBJ2-7, with D unresolved. V was trimmed by 6 bases and J by 4 bases, leaving 6 bases between them. Germline-derived CDR1 and CDR2 are KGHDR and SFDVKD. This CDR3 comprises 11 residues. DNA of the CDR3: TGTGCCACCAGTAAGGGTTACGAGCAGTACTTC. As protein: CATSKGYEQYF.

V gene TRBV7-3 combines with J gene TRBJ2-3; the D gene is possibly TRBD2 (5 bases). CDR3 length: 18 amino acids. V lost 5 bases to trimming and J lost 2 bases, with 23 bases between them. Germline V CDR1 and CDR2: SGHTA, FQGTGA. The CDR3 loop is CASSPTPGLGSHTDTQYF. CDR3 DNA sequence: TGTGCCAGCAGCCCCACGCCGGGGTTGGGGTCGCACACAGATACGCAGTATTTT.

This clonotype has more than one count but fewer than ten. The V and J genes are TRBV15 and TRBJ2-3; TRBD2 agrees at 8 bases. Losses at the gene ends were 4 bases for V and 10 bases for J; bases not matched to a gene: 16. The CDR3 spans 16 residues. CDR1 and CDR2 (germline): LNHNV, YYDKDF (reference sequence). The CDR3 region is CATSMLRGGLSLAQYF. In DNA, the CDR3 is TGTGCCACCAGCATGCTTCGGGGGGGACTATCTCTCGCGCAGTATTTT.

This clonotype has a handful of counts. The rearrangement links TRBV3-1 to TRBJ2-7; unclear D gene. Germline CDR1 and CDR2: LGHDT and YNNKEL (reference sequence). This CDR3 spans 12 amino acids. V was shortened by 0 bases and J by 9 bases, with 9 bases between the two germline ends. CDR3 sequence (DNA): TGTGCCAGCAGCCAAGAGGGCCTACGGCAGTACTTC. It translates to CASSQEGLRQYF.

This clonotype has a handful of counts. The chain is built from TRBV20-1 and TRBJ1-2; TRBD1 might be the D (6 bases). Trimming left V 0 bases short and J 2 bases short, with 10 bases between. The germline gives CDR1 DFQATT, CDR2 SNEGSKA (reference sequence). CDR3 length equals 14 residues. DNA for the CDR3: TGCAGTGCTAGAGATAGGGACAAGAACTATGGCTACACCTTC. Its protein product is CSARDRDKNYGYTF.

The chain recombines TRBV20-1 with TRBJ2-7; D perhaps matches TRBD2 (6 bases). The germline gives CDR1 DFQATT, CDR2 SNEGSKA (reference sequence). Trimming removed 8 bases at V and 1 base at J, with 15 bases between. There are 13 residues in the CDR3. The CDR3 is CSSSGTESYEQYF. As DNA, the CDR3 is TGCAGTTCGAGTGGGACTGAGTCCTACGAGCAGTACTTC.

The chain links TRBV18 to TRBJ2-7; D gene unclear. V was cut by 4 bases and J by 10 bases, with 14 bases left in between. The CDR3 spans 12 residues. Per germline, CDR1 KGHSH and CDR2 LQKENI. The CDR3 coding sequence is TGTGCCAGCTCACGCTCCTCCGGCGAACAGTACTTC. Amino acids: CASSRSSGEQYF.

This clonotype was counted ten times or more. This sequence joins TRBV11-2 and TRBJ2-1; TRBD1 aligns across 7 bases. Trimming took 5 bases from V and 0 from J; bases not matched to a gene: 4. The CDR3 runs to 15 residues. Germline assignment: CDR1 SGHAT and CDR2 FQNNGV. The CDR3: CASSPRDSSYNEQFF. The CDR3 DNA is TGTGCCAGCAGCCCCCGGGACAGCTCCTACAATGAGCAGTTCTTC.

This chain joins TRBV4-1 and TRBJ2-7; the match to TRBD1 covers 9 bases. The germline V gene has CDR1 MGHRA and CDR2 YSYEKL. The V gene end was trimmed by 1 base and the J gene end by 4 bases; junction bases not matched to a gene: 8. CDR3 size: 16 residues. CDR3: CASSQGGQGNFYEQYF. The DNA of the CDR3 is TGCGCCAGCAGCCAAGGGGGACAGGGAAACTTTTACGAGCAGTACTTC.

The CDR3 region is CASRSQGLAKNIQYF. CDR3 DNA sequence: TGTGCCAGTAGATCCCAAGGACTAGCCAAAAACATTCAGTACTTC. J is TRBJ2-4 and V is TRBV19; weak D call: TRBD2 (5 bases). Trimming removed 6 bases at V and 0 bases at J, with 12 bases between. In germline, CDR1 is LNHDA, CDR2 SQIVND (reference sequence). There are 15 residues in the CDR3.

This clonotype was counted a few times. This rearrangement joins TRBV7-2 to TRBJ2-3; D remains unclear. Trimming took off 2 bases at V and 4 bases at J, with 13 bases between the two ends. This CDR3 is built from 15 residues. CDR1 and CDR2 (germline): SGHTA, FQGNSA. The CDR3 reads CASSLRQTTADTQYF. In nucleotides, the CDR3 is TGTGCCAGCAGCTTAAGGCAAACAACTGCAGATACGCAGTATTTT.

This clonotype was counted only a few times. The chain joins TRBV6-1 to TRBJ2-3; tentative D call: TRBD2 (6 bases). With 6 bases removed from V and 0 bases from J, the gap between germline ends came to 13 bases. The CDR3 has 15 residues. CDR1 is MNHNS, CDR2 SASEGT, per germline. The CDR3 DNA reads as TGTGCCAGCAGGGAGGGAGAGATAAGCACAGATACGCAGTATTTT. This sequence encodes CASREGEISTDTQYF.

This clonotype occurred many times. The chain employs TRBV7-9 and TRBJ2-1, with 9 bases aligning to TRBD1. V shed 2 bases and J 7 bases; nucleotides not matched to a gene: 6. This CDR3 has 15 residues. The germline CDR1 and CDR2 sequences are SEHNR and FQNEAQ (reference sequence). The CDR3 reads CASSLTGQGNNEQFF. CDR3 nucleotides: TGTGCCAGCAGCTTAACGGGACAGGGTAATAATGAGCAGTTCTTC.

J is TRBJ2-5 and V is TRBV12-3 or TRBV12-4, with a tentative D call TRBD1 (6 bases). CDR3 size: 12 residues. Deletions cut 7 bases from V and 9 bases from J, with 15 bases between. The CDR3 DNA is TGTGCCAGCAATCGAGGGGGTTTCGCCCAGTACTTC. Its translation: CASNRGGFAQYF.

This clonotype occurred many times. The CDR3 coding sequence is TGTGCCAGCAGTCCCGGGGTAGCGGGTTACAATGAGCAGTTCTTC. This codes for CASSPGVAGYNEQFF. The V and J genes are TRBV7-9 and TRBJ2-1; 7 bases agree with TRBD2. V was clipped by 6 bases and J by 4 bases; unmatched bases: 9. The CDR3 runs 15 residues. Germline V lookup: CDR1 SEHNR, CDR2 FQNEAQ (reference sequence).

The genes are TRBV20-1 and TRBJ2-7, with 9 bases identical to TRBD1. The CDR3 consists of 13 residues. The V segment lost 6 bases and the J segment 6 bases; nucleotides outside the gene matches: 9. The germline gives CDR1 DFQATT, CDR2 SNEGSKA (reference sequence). CDR3 bases: TGCAGTGCGCCGGACAGGGGAGGAATCGAGCAGTACTTC. Encoded protein: CSAPDRGGIEQYF.

The chain uses TRBV12-5 and TRBJ2-7; TRBD1 or TRBD2 may be the D gene (5 bases each). CDR1 and CDR2 from the germline V gene are LGHNT and FRNRAP. The CDR3 is 12 residues long. V lost 6 bases and J 6 bases, leaving 12 bases between the germline ends. CDR3 coding DNA: TGTGCTAGTGGAATGGGACGTTTCGAGCAGTACTTC. Protein product: CASGMGRFEQYF.

The rearrangement joins TRBV20-1 to TRBJ2-6; 9 bases match TRBD1. Germline loops: CDR1 DFQATT, CDR2 SNEGSKA (reference sequence). The CDR3 is made up of 16 amino acids. V shed 2 bases, J shed 0 bases, and the junction held 2 bases outside the gene matches. CDR3 loop: CSARRTGDSGANVLTF. CDR3 bases: TGCAGTGCTAGAAGGACAGGGGACTCTGGGGCCAACGTCCTGACTTTC.

The V call is TRBV4-2, the J call TRBJ2-1; possibly TRBD2 for D (6 bases). CDR1 and CDR2 from the germline V gene are LGHNA and YNFKEQ. Trimming pared 0 bases from V and 7 bases from J, leaving 10 bases between. The CDR3 consists of 14 residues. The CDR3 here is CASSQDLGRNEQFF. The CDR3 DNA is TGTGCCAGCAGCCAAGATCTGGGGAGGAATGAGCAGTTCTTC.

In this sample, this clonotype turned up a few times. V is TRBV5-1 and J is TRBJ2-3; 8 bases map to TRBD1. Germline lookup yields CDR1 SGHRS and CDR2 YFSETQ. The J segment lost 1 base and the V segment lost 2 bases, leaving 3 bases of the junction unmatched. The CDR3 is 15 amino acids. The CDR3 bases are TGCGCCAGCAGCTTACAGGGGGAACGCACAGATACGCAGTATTTT. Translated: CASSLQGERTDTQYF.

The chain recombines TRBV11-2 with TRBJ2-7; D is unresolved. Germline assignment: CDR1 SGHAT and CDR2 FQNNGV. This CDR3 is built from 13 residues. V lost 3 bases to trimming and J lost 1 base, with 7 bases between them. The CDR3 sequence is CASSFHTSYEQYF. In DNA, the CDR3 is TGTGCCAGCAGCTTCCACACATCCTACGAGCAGTACTTC.